The 31 T cell receptor beta chains presented below share a single source sample, sequenced in a study of T cells after yellow fever vaccination. One entry per CDR3 protein results from TCRdb running MiXCR on the 5' RACE reads. Among 300,000 or so distinct CDR3 sequences listed, about 4% were seen once. The source material was PBMCs, sampled 5 days after the yellow fever booster vaccination. The source is a man aged 18-30 years who received the YFV17D yellow fever vaccine.

The gene calls are TRBV7-9 and TRBJ1-2; 8 nucleotides line up with TRBD1. The germline gives CDR1 SEHNR, CDR2 FQNEAQ (reference sequence). V lost 5 bases to trimming and J lost 4 bases; unmatched junction nucleotides: 6. There are 14 residues in the CDR3. The DNA for the CDR3 is TGTGCCAGCAGCCCGACAGGGGACGGCTATGGCTACACCTTC. Its translation: CASSPTGDGYGYTF.

This clonotype was observed at least ten times. The chain is built from TRBV4-2 and TRBJ1-2, with unresolved D. The CDR3 totals 15 residues. The ends were cut back, 2 bases at V and 5 bases at J, with 15 bases in the middle. From germline, CDR1 is LGHNA and CDR2 YNFKEQ. CDR3 protein: CASSQQNQRQYGYTF. CDR3 in DNA: TGTGCCAGCAGCCAACAGAACCAGCGCCAGTATGGCTACACCTTC.

CDR3 DNA sequence: TGTGCCAGCAGCTTGAGGGTCCTCCACGAGCAGTACTTC. Translated, it gives CASSLRVLHEQYF. The chain uses TRBV5-6 and TRBJ2-7; D is ambiguous. Per germline, CDR1 SGHDT and CDR2 YYEEEE. The CDR3 has 13 residues. V lost 1 base to trimming and J lost 5 bases, with 10 bases between them.

This clonotype was observed a few times. The chain employs TRBV7-6 and TRBJ2-1; 9 bases align to TRBD1. Germline CDR1 and CDR2: SGHVS and FNYEAQ. The CDR3 sequence is 16 residues long. V shed 5 bases and J 2 bases; nucleotides not matched to a gene: 7. The chain's CDR3 is CASSPGWDRAYNEQFF. In DNA, the CDR3 is TGTGCCAGCAGCCCGGGATGGGACAGGGCCTACAATGAGCAGTTCTTC.

This clonotype has a handful of counts. The chain couples TRBV10-3 to TRBJ1-5; perhaps TRBD1 as D (5 bases). This CDR3 comprises 13 residues. V lost 6 bases and J lost 3, with 9 bases in between. Germline V gives CDR1 ENHRY, CDR2 SYGVKD. The CDR3: CAIRGGDNQPQHF. Here the CDR3 DNA reads TGTGCCATCAGGGGAGGGGACAATCAGCCCCAGCATTTT.

This chain connects TRBV6-1 to TRBJ2-3; TRBD2 aligns across 7 bases. The CDR3 is 12 amino acids. J gave up 6 bases and V 8 bases, and 5 bases lay outside the gene matches. Germline CDR1 MNHNS, CDR2 SASEGT. CDR3 protein: CASAWGGDTQYF. The CDR3 DNA is TGTGCCAGCGCATGGGGGGGGGATACGCAGTATTTT.

This clonotype was detected many times. This chain connects TRBV5-1 to TRBJ1-6; D is undetermined. V lost 5 bases, J lost 0 bases, and 9 bases lay in between. Germline values: CDR1 SGHRS, CDR2 YFSETQ. The CDR3 spans 15 residues. CDR3 loop: CASRETRSYNSPLHF. The DNA for the CDR3 is TGCGCCAGCAGGGAGACGCGCTCCTATAATTCACCCCTCCACTTT.

This sequence joins TRBV7-9 and TRBJ2-3; tentative D call: TRBD2 (5 bases). Trimming cost V 3 bases and J 10 bases, with 11 bases left between them. The germline gives CDR1 SEHNR, CDR2 FQNEAQ (reference sequence). The CDR3 runs to 12 residues. CDR3 DNA: TGTGCCAGCAGCTTCGAGGGCCGCTCGCAGTATTTT. Translation: CASSFEGRSQYF.

This clonotype was seen many times. This chain joins TRBV6-5 and TRBJ2-5; D could derive from TRBD1 or TRBD2 (5 bases each). The length of the CDR3 is 12 residues. From germline, CDR1 is MNHEY and CDR2 SVGAGI. Between the trimmed V and J ends, which lost 6 bases and 4 bases, there was a span of 9 bases. The CDR3 region is CASRRDGETQYF. CDR3 nucleotides: TGTGCCAGCAGACGGGACGGAGAGACCCAGTACTTC.

This clonotype was detected ten times or more. V gene TRBV3-1 combines with J gene TRBJ2-2; D is undetermined. The CDR3 contains 15 residues. Germline V gene sequence: CDR1 LGHDT, CDR2 YNNKEL (reference sequence). V lost 4 bases to trimming and J lost 1 base, with 10 bases between them. In nucleotides, the CDR3 is TGTGCCAGCAGCCTCCTTGACGAGAACACCGGGGAGCTGTTTTTT. Encoded protein: CASSLLDENTGELFF.

This clonotype was recorded a few times. The V and J genes are TRBV20-1 and TRBJ2-1; 10 positions match TRBD1. The V segment lost 3 bases and the J segment 6 bases; nucleotides outside the gene matches: 8. The CDR3 covers 15 residues. Germline V gives CDR1 DFQATT, CDR2 SNEGSKA (reference sequence). CDR3 coding DNA: TGCAGTGCTAGCCTCGTGGGACAGGGGATCAATGAGCAGTTCTTC. Translation: CSASLVGQGINEQFF.

The table lists this clonotype with a few counts. The genes are TRBV6-5 and TRBJ1-1; 8 bases fit TRBD1. This CDR3 contains 13 residues. The trim removed 7 bases at V and 4 bases at J, leaving 5 bases unmatched. Germline CDR1 reads MNHEY; CDR2 reads SVGAGI. As DNA, the CDR3 is TGTGCCAGCACCTGGACAGGGAGCACTGAAGCTTTCTTT. Its translation: CASTWTGSTEAFF.

The chain recombines TRBV5-1 with TRBJ2-3, with D maybe TRBD2 (6 bases). The germline CDR1 and CDR2 sequences are SGHRS and YFSETQ. Trimming took off 0 bases at V and 7 bases at J, with 21 bases between the two ends. This CDR3 is built from 17 residues. This chain's CDR3 is CASSLANGSPAGYTQYF. DNA of the CDR3: TGCGCCAGCAGCTTGGCCAACGGGTCCCCGGCGGGATATACGCAGTATTTT.

J is TRBJ2-7 and V is TRBV6-2 or TRBV6-3; a possible D gene is TRBD1 (6 bases). The CDR3 runs to 14 residues. With 6 bases removed from V and 1 base from J, the gap between germline ends came to 13 bases. Germline values: CDR1 MNHEY, CDR2 SVGEGT. The CDR3 loop reads CASSQDRRSYEQYV. The CDR3 coding sequence is TGTGCCAGCAGCCAAGACAGGCGATCCTACGAGCAGTACGTC.

The chain joins TRBV10-3 to TRBJ1-1, with D hard to call. This CDR3 has 15 amino acids. Trimming stripped 0 bases from V and 1 base from J, with 9 bases between. Germline V gene lookup returns CDR1 ENHRY and CDR2 SYGVKD. The DNA of the CDR3 is TGTGCCATCAGTGAGTCGGGCATAACGAACACTGAAGCTTTCTTT. Encoded protein: CAISESGITNTEAFF.

This clonotype was seen a few times. The chain carries TRBV5-4 and TRBJ2-5; D is unclear. Germline V gene data show CDR1 as SGHNT and CDR2 as YYREEE (reference sequence). The CDR3 runs to 14 residues. The germline V and J ends were trimmed by 0 bases and 2 bases, with 8 bases remaining between them. For the CDR3, the DNA is TGTGCCAGCAGCTTGGAACAGCGACAAGAGACCCAGTACTTC. Residues: CASSLEQRQETQYF.

This clonotype was picked up many times. V is TRBV5-1 and J is TRBJ2-3; the match to TRBD2 covers 12 bases. J gave up 5 bases and V 4 bases, and 5 bases lay outside the gene matches. The CDR3 is 15 amino acids. Germline lookup yields CDR1 SGHRS and CDR2 YFSETQ. CDR3: CASSPGLAGQDTQYF. The CDR3 nucleotides read TGCGCCAGCAGCCCCGGACTAGCGGGGCAAGATACGCAGTATTTT.

This clonotype has just a few counts. The genes are TRBV7-9 and TRBJ1-2; D might be TRBD1 (5 bases). CDR3 length equals 13 residues. CDR1 is SEHNR and CDR2 is FQNEAQ in the germline V gene (reference sequence). V lost 5 bases and J lost 8, with 15 bases in between. CDR3: CASSPRERDGYTF. The CDR3 DNA reads TGTGCCAGCAGCCCCAGGGAGCGGGACGGCTACACCTTC.

This clonotype was recorded many times. The V and J genes are TRBV20-1 and TRBJ2-1; TRBD2 agrees at 13 bases. From germline, CDR1 is DFQATT and CDR2 SNEGSKA (reference sequence). After removal of 3 bases from V and 9 bases from J, the junction contained 14 bases not matched to a gene. The CDR3 is 17 amino acids. CDR3 sequence: CSARGYTSGGASSEQFF. CDR3 DNA sequence: TGCAGTGCTAGGGGTTATACTAGCGGGGGGGCGTCGTCTGAGCAGTTCTTC.

This clonotype was seen ten or more times. The chain uses TRBV7-2 and TRBJ1-6; 7 positions match TRBD1. Germline V lookup: CDR1 SGHTA, CDR2 FQGNSA. J was trimmed by 8 bases and V by 5 bases; bases with no gene match: 12. CDR3 length equals 16 residues. The CDR3 region has the DNA TGTGCCAGCAGCCCGGGGAGGGGGCACATGGATTCACCCCTCCACTTT. Translation: CASSPGRGHMDSPLHF.

The rearrangement joins TRBV7-9 to TRBJ2-1; 13 positions agree with TRBD2. CDR1 is SEHNR and CDR2 is FQNEAQ in the germline V gene (reference sequence). V lost 5 bases, J lost 4 bases, and 14 bases stayed unmatched. CDR3 length: 19 amino acids. The CDR3 loop is CASSRRVRTSGGAYNEQFF. The CDR3 DNA follows: TGTGCCAGCAGCCGACGAGTAAGGACTAGCGGGGGCGCATACAATGAGCAGTTCTTC.

V is TRBV29-1 and J is TRBJ1-1; D is unclear. This CDR3 spans 12 amino acids. Looked up from germline, CDR1 is SQVTM and CDR2 is ANQGSEA. Trimming removed 4 bases from V and 3 bases from J, with 9 bases in between. This CDR3 is CSVVGLDTEAFF. The CDR3 nucleotides are TGCAGCGTTGTGGGTCTTGACACTGAAGCTTTCTTT.

The chain has TRBV4-3 and TRBJ2-2; TRBD2 might be the D (7 bases). The germline V and J ends were trimmed by 1 base and 10 bases, with 19 bases remaining between them. Germline values: CDR1 LGHNA, CDR2 YSLEER. The CDR3 length is 16 residues. Here the CDR3 DNA reads TGCGCCAGCAGCCAAGCCATCATGAGGGGGGGCGAGGAGCTGTTTTTT. This gives the protein CASSQAIMRGGEELFF.

This clonotype has a handful of counts. The gene calls are TRBV20-1 and TRBJ2-5; 7 bases align to TRBD1. V gave up 3 bases and J gave up 4 bases; unmatched junction bases: 5. The CDR3 has 13 residues. Germline V lookup: CDR1 DFQATT, CDR2 SNEGSKA (reference sequence). The CDR3 loop reads CSASRGRGETQYF. As DNA, the CDR3 is TGCAGTGCTAGTAGGGGGCGAGGAGAGACCCAGTACTTC.

This clonotype has at least ten counts. The chain is built from TRBV12-3 or TRBV12-4 and TRBJ1-2, with D unresolved. The CDR3 sequence is 14 residues long. V was trimmed by 1 base and J by 1 base, leaving 7 bases between them. The CDR3 region is CASSLGGFNYGYTF. In DNA form, the CDR3 reads TGTGCCAGCAGTTTAGGAGGGTTTAACTATGGCTACACCTTC.

Notes on this clonotype: An end of the junction does not agree with germline; a read error may underlie this. The chain links TRBV7-2 to TRBJ2-2; D ambiguous. Germline CDR1 SGHTA, CDR2 FQGNSA. This CDR3 is built from 12 residues. CDR3 region: CASSFIAGELFF. For the CDR3, the DNA is TGTGCCAGCAGCTTCATAGCCGGAGAGCTGTTTTTT. The variable domain in full, completed from reference TRBV7-2 and TRBJ2-2, reads GAGVSQSPSNKVTEKGKDVELRCDPISGHTALYWYRQSLGQGLEFLIYFQGNSAPDKSGLPSDRFSAERTGGSVSTLTIQRTQQEDSAVYLCASSFIAGELFFGEGSRLTVL.

This clonotype was found many times. The chain combines TRBV3-1 with TRBJ1-1; D perhaps matches TRBD1 (6 bases). Looked up from germline, CDR1 is LGHDT and CDR2 is YNNKEL (reference sequence). The germline V and J ends were trimmed by 8 bases and 5 bases, with 18 bases remaining between them. The CDR3 consists of 14 residues. This chain's CDR3 is CASRSGEGMTEAFF. The DNA of the CDR3 is TGTGCCAGCCGGTCAGGGGAGGGGATGACTGAAGCTTTCTTT.

The table lists this clonotype with many counts. This chain uses TRBV27 with TRBJ2-6, with 7 nucleotides matching TRBD1. From germline, CDR1 is MNHEY and CDR2 SMNVEV (reference sequence). This CDR3 comprises 17 residues. The V and J ends lost 5 bases and 0 bases, in that order; junction bases with no gene match: 7. The CDR3 DNA is TGTGCCAGCAGTCCCGGGACAGCGAACTCTGGGGCCAACGTCCTGACTTTC. This gives the protein CASSPGTANSGANVLTF.

This clonotype was counted a few times. The rearrangement joins TRBV3-1 to TRBJ2-6, with D uncertain. This CDR3 contains 15 residues. CDR1 is LGHDT and CDR2 is YNNKEL in the germline V gene (reference sequence). V gave up 1 base and J gave up 0 bases, with 4 bases separating them. The CDR3 nucleotides read TGTGCCAGCAGCCAAGCTAGCTCTGGGGCCAACGTCCTGACTTTC. Its translation is CASSQASSGANVLTF.

Ten or more counts support this clonotype. V usage is TRBV12-3 or TRBV12-4 and J usage is TRBJ2-7; either TRBD1 or TRBD2 may supply D (5 bases each). The CDR3 runs to 15 residues. The ends were cut back, 3 bases at V and 2 bases at J, with 14 bases in the middle. CDR3 DNA: TGTGCCAGCAGTTTCCAGGGACCTGACCCCTACGAGCAGTACTTC. This codes for CASSFQGPDPYEQYF.

In this sample, this clonotype turned up many times. This sequence joins TRBV5-1 and TRBJ2-5, with TRBD2 matching over 8 bases. V gave up 0 bases and J gave up 3 bases; unmatched junction bases: 7. Germline loops: CDR1 SGHRS, CDR2 YFSETQ. The CDR3 length is 16 residues. CDR3 sequence: CASSLALSGAKETQYF. The CDR3 DNA sequence: TGCGCCAGCAGCTTGGCTCTTAGCGGGGCCAAAGAGACCCAGTACTTC.